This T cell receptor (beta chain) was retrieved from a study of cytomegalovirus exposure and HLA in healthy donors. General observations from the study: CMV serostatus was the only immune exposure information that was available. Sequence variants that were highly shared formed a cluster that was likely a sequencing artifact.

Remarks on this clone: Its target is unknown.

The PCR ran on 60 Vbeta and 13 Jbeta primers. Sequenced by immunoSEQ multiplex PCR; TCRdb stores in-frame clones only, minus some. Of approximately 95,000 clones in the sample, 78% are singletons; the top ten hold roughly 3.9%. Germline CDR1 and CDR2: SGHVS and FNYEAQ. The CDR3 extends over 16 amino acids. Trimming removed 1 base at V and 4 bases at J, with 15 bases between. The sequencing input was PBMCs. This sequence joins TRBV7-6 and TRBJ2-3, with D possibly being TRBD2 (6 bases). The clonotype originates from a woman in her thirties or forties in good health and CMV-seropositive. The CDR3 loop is CASSLGGGKVADTQYF. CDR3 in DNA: TGTGCCAGCAGCTTAGGTGGGGGGAAGGTAGCAGATACGCAGTATTTT.